This TCR beta chain was identified during a study of T cells in Graves' hyperthyroidism and ophthalmopathy. TCR beta CDR3 region amplification was performed from RNA transcripts. The HTBI primer set drove a first-round RT-PCR of the TCR CDR3. TCRdb reanalysed the multiplex PCR reads using MiXCR and keeps one entry per CDR3 protein. The profile shows about 400,000 distinct CDR3 sequences, about 14% of them singletons. This clonotype appeared many times. Antigen: not known. Germline trimming cut 5 bases from V and 1 base from J; bases unmatched to any gene: 15. In germline, CDR1 is SGHAT, CDR2 FQDESV (reference sequence). The CDR3 consists of 20 residues. Study-wide results and limits: The model made its ophthalmopathy prediction, and onset followed a median roughly six months later. Clonotypes that were expanded in thyroid above 0.001 mostly appeared in blood too.

This TCR came from a man aged 45-65 years with Graves' ophthalmopathy. The rearrangement links TRBV11-1 to TRBJ2-6; 9 bases align to TRBD1. The sequenced sample consisted of blood. The CDR3 region has the DNA TGTGCCAGCAGCGACGACCTAGTTGGGACAGGGAAATCTGGGGCCAACGTCCTGACTTTC. As protein: CASSDDLVGTGKSGANVLTF.